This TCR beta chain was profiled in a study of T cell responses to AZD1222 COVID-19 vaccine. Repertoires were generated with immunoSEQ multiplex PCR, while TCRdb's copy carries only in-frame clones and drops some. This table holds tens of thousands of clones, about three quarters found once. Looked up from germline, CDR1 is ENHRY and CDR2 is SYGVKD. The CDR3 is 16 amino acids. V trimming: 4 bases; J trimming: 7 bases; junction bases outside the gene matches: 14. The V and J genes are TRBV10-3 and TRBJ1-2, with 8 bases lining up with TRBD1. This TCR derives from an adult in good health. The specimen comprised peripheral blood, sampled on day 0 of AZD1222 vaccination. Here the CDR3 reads CAISGGTGDNLSGYTF. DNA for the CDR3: TGTGCCATCAGTGGCGGGACAGGTGACAACTTAAGTGGCTACACCTTC.